Presented here are 8 T cell receptor beta chains from one specimen sequenced in a study of CD8 T cells in Susac syndrome. RNA amounts of roughly 0.45 to 1 ug underwent reverse transcription with random hexamers. Using its own MiXCR run on the immunoSEQ multiplex PCR reads, TCRdb lists one record per CDR3 protein. Of 70,000 to 100,000 distinct CDR3 sequences in the sample, roughly 95% are singletons; the top ten hold roughly 0.62%. Specimen: CD8+ T cells from PBMCs. The receptors stem from a human donor with Susac syndrome.

This chain links TRBV20-1 with TRBJ2-1, with 10 bases identical to TRBD2. This CDR3 region has 15 residues. Trimming removed 0 bases from V and 5 bases from J; junction bases left unmatched: 4. In germline, CDR1 is DFQATT, CDR2 SNEGSKA (reference sequence). In nucleotides, the CDR3 is TGCAGTGCTAGAGATGGGGGACTAGCGCACAATGAGCAGTTCTTC. Residues: CSARDGGLAHNEQFF.

The chain carries TRBV3-1 and TRBJ1-1, with D unresolved. With 1 base removed from V and 3 bases from J, the gap between germline ends came to 6 bases. The CDR3 has 13 residues. Germline assignment: CDR1 LGHDT and CDR2 YNNKEL (reference sequence). This CDR3 is CASSQAAYTEAFF. Here the CDR3 DNA reads TGTGCCAGCAGCCAAGCCGCGTACACTGAAGCTTTCTTT.

The chain joins TRBV20-1 to TRBJ1-5, with D possibly TRBD1 on 6 matching bases. V shed 3 bases and J shed 7 bases, with 10 bases lying between them. Looked up from germline, CDR1 is DFQATT and CDR2 is SNEGSKA (reference sequence). The CDR3 runs to 12 residues. CDR3 in DNA: TGCAGTGCTAGGCCCGGGACACAGCCCCAGCATTTT. Its translation: CSARPGTQPQHF.

J is TRBJ1-2 and V is TRBV14, with no clear D. The V and J ends lost 4 bases and 5 bases respectively, with 23 bases between them. Germline V gives CDR1 SGHDN, CDR2 FVKESK. The CDR3 is made up of 17 amino acids. This CDR3 is CASSPVTIDQEEYGYTF. The CDR3 nucleotides are TGTGCCAGCAGCCCTGTCACAATTGACCAGGAAGAATATGGCTACACCTTC. Combining the CDR3 with reference TRBV14 and TRBJ1-2 gives the whole variable domain EAGVTQFPSHSVIEKGQTVTLRCDPISGHDNLYWYRRVMGKEIKFLLHFVKESKQDESGMPNNRFLAERTGGTYSTLKVQPAELEDSGVYFCASSPVTIDQEEYGYTFGSGTRLTVV.

V gene TRBV7-9 combines with J gene TRBJ1-2; no clear D. Trimming took 3 bases from V and 6 from J, leaving 8 bases between them. From germline, CDR1 is SEHNR and CDR2 FQNEAQ (reference sequence). This CDR3 contains 12 residues. The CDR3 nucleotides are TGTGCCAGCAGCTTGGAACTTGATGGCTACACCTTC. Protein product: CASSLELDGYTF.

With respect to this clonotype: At one of its ends the junction is not consistent with the germline gene, which may arise from a read error. This sequence joins TRBV7-6 and TRBJ2-5, with unresolved D. This CDR3 contains 13 residues. The germline gives CDR1 SGHVS, CDR2 FNYEAQ. The CDR3, as DNA: TGTGCTAGCAGCCTTAGTATAGAAGAGACCCAGTACTTC. Residues: CASSLSIEETQYF.

This rearrangement joins TRBV5-4 to TRBJ2-6; D ambiguous. Deletions cut 0 bases from V and 0 bases from J, with 7 bases between. Germline loops: CDR1 SGHNT, CDR2 YYREEE (reference sequence). The length of the CDR3 is 16 residues. CDR3 sequence reads: CASSLDSGSGANVLTF. For the CDR3, the DNA is TGTGCCAGCAGCTTGGACAGTGGCTCTGGGGCCAACGTCCTGACTTTC.

The chain uses TRBV11-2 and TRBJ2-7; 8 bases map to TRBD1. This CDR3 has 14 amino acids. The germline V gene encodes CDR1 SGHAT and CDR2 FQNNGV. Germline trimming cut 7 bases from V and 1 base from J; bases unmatched to any gene: 6. In DNA form, the CDR3 reads TGTGCCAGCACCCCGGGACAGGCGTCCTACGAGCAGTACTTC. It encodes CASTPGQASYEQYF.